One T cell receptor (beta chain) is described in this entry. Antigen unknown. Germline V gene lookup returns CDR1 MNHEY and CDR2 SMNVEV (reference sequence). The CDR3 has 14 residues. Trimming shortened V by 2 bases and J by 5 bases, and 12 bases separated the two germline ends. The entry originates in a study of T cells in localized non-small cell lung cancer. Study observations and caveats: Uninvolved nearby lung showed the greatest T cell clonality, exceeding that found in tumor. Sequencing involved a lone tumor region, leaving heterogeneity possible. For the top 100 tumor clones, a median approximately 50 also appeared in adjacent lung. Longer overall survival was linked to higher blood T cell density.

Data came from immunoSEQ multiplex PCR; TCRdb stores just in-frame clones and leaves some out. The table has 100,000 or so clones, more than 75% seen once. The sequence derives from a woman aged 40-69 years with stage II squamous cell lung carcinoma. The sample here was PBMCs, taken before any cancer treatment. The chain is built from TRBV27 and TRBJ2-5, with D maybe TRBD1 (6 bases). The DNA for the CDR3 is TGTGCCAGCAGTTTAGGGGGCCGCGGGGAGACCCAGTACTTC. Translated, it gives CASSLGGRGETQYF.